The 10 T cell receptor beta chains reported below all come from one sample, sequenced in a study of regulatory T cells in long-lasting Graves disease. Time point given: newly diagnosed GD, antithyroid drugs for less than 3 months. The TCR library used RNA extracted from PBMCs. Through Arm-PCR of CDR3 regions and iRepertoire HTBI primers, TCR beta libraries were built. Each CDR3 protein gets one entry after TCRdb re-called the multiplex PCR reads with MiXCR. The profile shows roughly 350,000 distinct CDR3 sequences, approximately 16% of them singletons. These data were also reused for a study on T cells in Graves' hyperthyroidism and ophthalmopathy.

This material consisted of peripheral blood mononuclear cells (PBMCs), taken at new diagnosis, from a patient treated with antithyroid drugs. The receptor set was obtained from a man aged 40-49 years with Graves disease.

The chain recombines TRBV4-2 with TRBJ2-6; no firm D call. The CDR3 runs 17 residues. The germline V and J ends were trimmed by 1 base and 2 bases, with 12 bases remaining between them. Germline CDR1 reads LGHNA; CDR2 reads YNFKEQ. The CDR3 DNA sequence: TGTGCCAGCAGCCAAGGAAAGGTTACTGCTGGGGCCAACGTCCTGACTTTC. This encodes CASSQGKVTAGANVLTF.

This clonotype was observed at least ten times. The chain recombines TRBV12-3 or TRBV12-4 with TRBJ2-7; a possible D gene is TRBD2 (7 bases). The CDR3 extends over 14 amino acids. V was trimmed by 7 bases and J by 7 bases, leaving 20 bases between them. CDR3 region: CASNLEGGAGEQYF. The CDR3 region has the DNA TGTGCCAGCAACCTTGAGGGGGGGGCTGGGGAGCAGTACTTC.

This clonotype has at least ten counts. CDR3 amino acids: CSAQSPGTGKREQFF. The CDR3 region has the DNA TGCAGTGCCCAGTCCCCAGGGACAGGGAAGCGGGAGCAGTTCTTC. This chain joins TRBV20-1 and TRBJ2-1; 9 nucleotides align to TRBD1. CDR3 size: 15 residues. Germline lookup yields CDR1 DFQATT and CDR2 SNEGSKA (reference sequence). V was pared by 6 bases and J by 10 bases, with 16 bases of the junction left unmatched.

The chain has TRBV6-5 and TRBJ2-2, with 9 bases identical to TRBD1. This CDR3 comprises 20 residues. V trimming: 0 bases; J trimming: 3 bases; junction bases outside the gene matches: 14. CDR1 is MNHEY, CDR2 SVGAGI, per germline. As DNA, the CDR3 is TGTGCCAGCAGTTACTCGGTAACAGGGGGCGATTGGTGGTACACCGGGGAGCTGTTTTTT. Translation gives CASSYSVTGGDWWYTGELFF.

The J gene is TRBJ1-5, the V gene TRBV5-8, with D possibly being TRBD1 (6 bases). The CDR3 runs 15 residues. V was trimmed by 4 bases and J by 0 bases, leaving 11 bases between them. Germline CDR1 reads SGHTS; CDR2 reads YDEGEE. The DNA for the CDR3 is TGTGCCAGCAGCAAGGGGGACAATAGCAATCAGCCCCAGCATTTT. This encodes CASSKGDNSNQPQHF.

This clonotype was observed at least ten times. This chain joins TRBV20-1 and TRBJ1-2; 10 positions agree with TRBD1. With 5 bases clipped from V and 4 bases from J, the junction kept 4 bases outside the gene matches. The CDR3 is 13 amino acids. Germline-derived CDR1 and CDR2 are DFQATT and SNEGSKA (reference sequence). The chain's CDR3 is CSAQTGGSYGYTF. CDR3 nucleotide sequence: TGCAGTGCTCAGACAGGGGGCAGCTATGGCTACACCTTC.

The chain is built from TRBV9 and TRBJ1-1, with no clear D. Per the germline V gene, CDR1 is SGDLS and CDR2 is YYNGEE. V lost 3 bases to trimming and J lost 1 base, with 7 bases between them. This CDR3 comprises 13 residues. The DNA for the CDR3 is TGTGCCAGCAGCGCCGGAGAGAACACTGAAGCTTTCTTT. Protein product: CASSAGENTEAFF.

This clonotype was found many times. The rearrangement joins TRBV12-3 or TRBV12-4 to TRBJ1-3; D gene unclear. This CDR3 is built from 13 residues. V was shortened by 6 bases and J by 4 bases, with 10 bases between the two germline ends. CDR3 region: CASSLNSGNTIYF. In nucleotides, the CDR3 is TGTGCCAGCAGCTTAAACTCAGGAAACACCATATATTTT.

This clonotype was seen ten or more times. The V call is TRBV12-3 or TRBV12-4, the J call TRBJ1-5; D remains ambiguous. Trimming removed 3 bases from V and 3 bases from J, with 9 bases in between. The CDR3 extends over 14 amino acids. The CDR3 loop is CASSFSEFNQPQHF. The CDR3 DNA reads as TGTGCCAGCAGTTTCAGTGAATTCAATCAGCCCCAGCATTTT.

The chain is built from TRBV7-2 and TRBJ1-5; D gene uncertain. Germline V gene sequence: CDR1 SGHTA, CDR2 FQGNSA. This CDR3 has 15 amino acids. Trimming took 5 bases from V and 1 from J, leaving 12 bases between them. The CDR3: CASSPWSLSNQPQHF. The CDR3 DNA reads TGTGCCAGCAGCCCATGGTCGTTGAGCAATCAGCCCCAGCATTTT.